This TCR beta chain came from a study of shared clonotypes between healthy human individuals. Overall study context: Each donor had three CD4 naive, three CD4 memory, two CD8 naive and one CD8 memory plate. Study conclusions and caveats: The study found lower generation probabilities in non-shared clonotypes than in those shared by all four donors.

The germline gives CDR1 MGHRA, CDR2 YSYEKL. The CDR3 runs 18 residues. Losses at the gene ends were 2 bases for V and 4 bases for J; bases not matched to a gene: 16. With respect to this clone: Its antigen remains unidentified.

Profiled with immunoSEQ multiplex PCR; TCRdb holds only in-frame clones, not every one. The sample includes around 690,000 clones, about 92% seen only once; the top ten take about 33%. This chain joins TRBV4-1 and TRBJ2-7, with 8 bases that match TRBD1. Sequenced sample: memory CD8+ T cells from PBMCs. Subset given: CD45RO+ cells pooled with CCR7-negative TemRA cells. The receptor was isolated from a young man in good health. Some clones in this sample may be carry-over from other donors' samples. The CDR3 sequence: CASSQKILGQGPIYEQYF. The CDR3 DNA follows: TGCGCCAGCAGCCAAAAAATCCTCGGACAGGGCCCGATTTACGAGCAGTACTTC.